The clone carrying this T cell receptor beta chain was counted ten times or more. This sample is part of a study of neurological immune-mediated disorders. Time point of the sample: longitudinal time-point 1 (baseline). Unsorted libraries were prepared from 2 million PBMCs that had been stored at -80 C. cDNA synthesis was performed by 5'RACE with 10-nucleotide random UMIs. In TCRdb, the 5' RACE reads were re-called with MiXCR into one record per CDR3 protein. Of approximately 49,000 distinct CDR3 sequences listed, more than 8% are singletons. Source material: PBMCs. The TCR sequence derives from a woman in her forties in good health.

The DNA of the CDR3 is TGCGCCAGCAGCCCCTTCCGGGCGAGGGATGAGCAGTTCTTC. Translation gives CASSPFRARDEQFF. The chain has TRBV5-1 and TRBJ2-1; TRBD2 might be the D (5 bases). The CDR3 sequence is 14 residues long. V lost 4 bases and J 8 bases, leaving 16 bases between the germline ends. Germline assignment: CDR1 SGHRS and CDR2 YFSETQ.